The 18 T cell receptor beta chains below come from one sample, sequenced in a study of cytomegalovirus exposure and HLA in healthy donors (dated by TCRdb to between 2016 and 2019). Library generation was performed with the immunoSEQ multiplex PCR assay. A mixture of 60 forward primers for TCR Vbeta segments and 13 reverse primers for TCR Jbeta segments was used in the multiplex PCR. The immuneACCESS repertoire file appears here via TCRdb, limited to in-frame rearrangements. These files lack a portion of the clones; in checked studies, under half of the deficit traces to unresolved V genes, and the cause of the others is not known. A total of 170,000 or so clones appear in this sample, around four fifths of them only once. The ten largest clonotypes hold 1% of the sample. Specimen: PBMCs. The receptors shown here come from a woman aged 50 to 65 in good health and CMV-seropositive.

The rearrangement joins TRBV11-3 to TRBJ2-2; D remains unclear. Deletions cut 1 base from V and 5 bases from J, with 5 bases between. CDR1 and CDR2 (germline): SGHNT, YENEEA. There are 13 residues in the CDR3. The CDR3 reads CASSLGQTGELFF. The CDR3 bases are TGTGCCAGCAGCTTAGGTCAGACCGGGGAGCTGTTTTTT.

This clone was detected only once. The rearrangement links TRBV4-3 to TRBJ1-5, with TRBD1 as a possible D gene (5 bases). Trimming pared 3 bases from V and 7 bases from J, leaving 16 bases between. This CDR3 has 15 amino acids. The V gene's germline CDR1 is LGHNA and CDR2 YSLEER. DNA for the CDR3: TGCGCCAGCAGCCAGGACCTTGTGGGGGGACAGCCCCAGCATTTT. It specifies CASSQDLVGGQPQHF.

The chain has TRBV5-8 and TRBJ2-3, with 7 bases fitting TRBD2. CDR3 length: 15 residues. Trimming at V came to 4 bases and at J to 0 bases, leaving 5 bases not matched to a gene. Looked up from germline, CDR1 is SGHTS and CDR2 is YDEGEE. For the CDR3, the DNA is TGTGCCAGCAGCCTCCGGGACTACAGCACAGATACGCAGTATTTT. It yields the protein CASSLRDYSTDTQYF.

V gene TRBV27 combines with J gene TRBJ1-3; TRBD1 matches at 8 bases. Trimming cost V 2 bases and J 3 bases; bases outside gene matches: 6. The length of the CDR3 is 16 residues. Germline assignment: CDR1 MNHEY and CDR2 SMNVEV (reference sequence). The CDR3 sequence is CASSLRGTGDGNTIYF. DNA of the CDR3: TGTGCCAGCAGTTTAAGGGGGACAGGCGATGGAAACACCATATATTTT.

The chain links TRBV29-1 to TRBJ1-2; the match to TRBD1 covers 8 bases. In germline, CDR1 is SQVTM, CDR2 ANQGSEA. V gave up 7 bases and J gave up 2 bases; unmatched junction bases: 6. CDR3 length equals 13 residues. Here the CDR3 reads CSAETGENYGYTF. CDR3 nucleotide sequence: TGCAGCGCGGAGACAGGGGAGAACTATGGCTACACCTTC.

The rearrangement uses TRBV29-1 and TRBJ2-7; D possibly corresponds to TRBD1 (6 bases). Per the germline V gene, CDR1 is SQVTM and CDR2 is ANQGSEA. With 6 bases removed from V and 5 bases from J, the gap between germline ends came to 14 bases. The CDR3 contains 12 residues. Written as DNA, the CDR3 is TGCAGCGTAGCCCCACAGGGAGACGAGCAGTACTTC. Translating it yields CSVAPQGDEQYF.

The V call is TRBV10-3, the J call TRBJ2-7, with a tentative D call TRBD1 (6 bases). This CDR3 has 14 residues. V was shortened by 6 bases and J by 5 bases, with 17 bases between the two germline ends. The germline CDR1 and CDR2 sequences are ENHRY and SYGVKD. CDR3: CAIRARGPRDEQYF. The DNA of the CDR3 is TGTGCCATCAGGGCCAGGGGCCCCCGGGACGAGCAGTACTTC.

The gene calls are TRBV5-1 and TRBJ2-3, with 7 bases lining up with TRBD1. The V segment lost 2 bases and the J segment 7 bases; nucleotides outside the gene matches: 4. From germline, CDR1 is SGHRS and CDR2 YFSETQ. The length of the CDR3 is 13 residues. The CDR3, as DNA: TGCGCCAGCAGCTTAGAGGGGGCGAATACGCAGTATTTT. Protein sequence: CASSLEGANTQYF.

Only a few counts were recorded for this clone. V and J are TRBV11-3 and TRBJ2-2, with 7 bases fitting TRBD2. CDR1 is SGHNT, CDR2 YENEEA, per germline. CDR3 length: 16 amino acids. The ends lost 4 bases at V and 0 bases at J; junction bases unmatched: 5. CDR3 in amino acids: CASSSLAGANTGELFF. In nucleotides, the CDR3 is TGTGCCAGCAGCTCCCTGGCGGGAGCGAACACCGGGGAGCTGTTTTTT.

CDR3 sequence (DNA): TGCGCCAGCAGCCAAGAGATCCCGCCGTCGGGTTCACCCCTCCACTTT. Encoded protein: CASSQEIPPSGSPLHF. This chain joins TRBV4-1 and TRBJ1-6; D is uncertain. Germline values: CDR1 MGHRA, CDR2 YSYEKL. Trimming pared 0 bases from V and 9 bases from J, leaving 15 bases between. This CDR3 region has 16 residues.

The rearrangement joins TRBV7-2 to TRBJ1-1; tentatively, D is TRBD1 (5 bases). Trimming took 2 bases from V and 0 from J, leaving 16 bases between them. Looked up from germline, CDR1 is SGHTA and CDR2 is FQGNSA. The CDR3 contains 17 residues. The CDR3 loop is CASSLSGLFPMNTEAFF. CDR3 sequence (DNA): TGTGCCAGCAGCTTATCAGGGCTCTTCCCCATGAACACTGAAGCTTTCTTT.

In regard to this clone: The same CDR3 also results from other DNA sequences found in this sample. This chain joins TRBV7-3 and TRBJ1-2; 11 bases are a match to TRBD1. The CDR3 contains 14 residues. The junction had 7 bases not matched to a gene; V was cut back by 5 bases and J by 8 bases. Germline lookup yields CDR1 SGHTA and CDR2 FQGTGA. The DNA for the CDR3 is TGTGCCAGCAGCCCCGGGACAGGGGGGGACGGCTACACCTTC. It is translated as CASSPGTGGDGYTF.

The rearrangement joins TRBV28 to TRBJ2-7; tentative D call: TRBD2 (5 bases). The V gene's germline CDR1 is MDHEN and CDR2 SYDVKM. The V gene lost 4 bases and the J gene lost 9 bases, with 10 bases spanning the gap. CDR3 length: 11 residues. CDR3 DNA: TGTGCCAGCAGTTCGCCGAGGGTGCAGTACTTC. It is translated as CASSSPRVQYF.

The rearrangement joins TRBV6-5 to TRBJ2-7; 9 positions match TRBD2. The V segment lost 8 bases and the J segment 5 bases; nucleotides outside the gene matches: 13. Germline assignment: CDR1 MNHEY and CDR2 SVGAGI. This CDR3 region has 15 residues. As DNA, the CDR3 is TGTGCCAGCGGGGAGCCGGGACTAGCCTCGGACGAGCAGTACTTC. Translated, it gives CASGEPGLASDEQYF.

V gene TRBV4-2 combines with J gene TRBJ2-7; TRBD2 is a possible D gene (6 bases). From germline, CDR1 is LGHNA and CDR2 YNFKEQ. Trimming took off 3 bases at V and 5 bases at J, with 8 bases between the two ends. The CDR3 is made up of 12 amino acids. The CDR3 nucleotides are TGTGCCAGCAGCCATATAGCGGACGAGCAGTACTTC. It codes for CASSHIADEQYF.

This clone was seen only a few times. The rearrangement joins TRBV14 to TRBJ2-7, with unresolved D. Germline loops: CDR1 SGHDN, CDR2 FVKESK. Trimming removed 0 bases at V and 6 bases at J, with 9 bases between. The CDR3 extends over 13 amino acids. The CDR3 bases are TGTGCCAGCAGCCAAGATCTTAGCTCCGAGCAGTACTTC. It encodes CASSQDLSSEQYF.

The chain employs TRBV7-9 and TRBJ1-2; TRBD1 matches at 9 bases. The germline CDR1 and CDR2 sequences are SEHNR and FQNEAQ (reference sequence). Trimming took 5 bases from V and 4 from J; bases not matched to a gene: 2. This CDR3 is built from 13 residues. The CDR3 nucleotides are TGTGCCAGCAGCACAGGGGGCTTCTATGGCTACACCTTC. Translating it yields CASSTGGFYGYTF.

This clone was seen just once. An end of the junction differs from the germline gene, which may be a read error. The chain recombines TRBV7-9 with TRBJ1-4; D remains unclear. The germline gives CDR1 SEHNR, CDR2 FQNEAQ (reference sequence). This CDR3 region has 12 residues. The CDR3 DNA sequence: TGTTCCAGCAGCCCGGTTAATGAAAAACTGTTTTTT. Amino acids: CSSSPVNEKLFF.